This is a list of T cell receptor beta chains from one sample in a study of cytomegalovirus exposure and HLA in healthy donors. The repertoire was sequenced with immunoSEQ multiplex PCR; TCRdb's copy has only in-frame clones and lacks some. The sample has roughly 250,000 clones, roughly 70% seen once. The source material was PBMCs. The receptors stem from a female donor in good health and CMV-seronegative. Each CDR3 is given with its conserved first and last residue. The D gene is left open where the match is weak. Rows may omit the clone size; those that give it use once, few, many or a size class.

J: TRBJ2-7; V: TRBV2; size: .; D: TRBD1; DNA: TGTGCCAGCAATGATGCCGGGACAGGGGGACGTGAGCAGTACTTC; CDR3: CASNDAGTGGREQYF
J: TRBJ2-7; V: TRBV7-9; size: few; D: .; DNA: TGTGCCAGCAGCTTAGAGAGCTATAACGAGCAGTACTTC; CDR3: CASSLESYNEQYF
J: TRBJ2-1; V: TRBV11-3; size: few; D: .; DNA: TGTGCCAGCAGCTTAGAGGGGTTGGGAGGTGAGCAGTTCTTC; CDR3: CASSLEGLGGEQFF
J: TRBJ1-4; V: TRBV2; size: .; D: TRBD1; DNA: TGTGCCAGCACCCCGGGACAGGGCCAATATGAAAAACTGTTTTTT; CDR3: CASTPGQGQYEKLFF
J: TRBJ2-5; V: TRBV6-6; size: once; D: TRBD2; DNA: TGTGCCAGCAGTGCGGGAGGGGGCGAGACCCAGTACTTC; CDR3: CASSAGGGETQYF
J: TRBJ2-4; V: TRBV5-6; size: .; D: .; DNA: TGTGCCAGCAGCTTTACGGGCCTCGGGGGAAACATTCAGTACTTC; CDR3: CASSFTGLGGNIQYF
J: TRBJ2-2; V: TRBV19; size: .; D: .; DNA: TGTGCCAGTAGTATATTGCGAAACACCGGGGAGCTGTTTTTT; CDR3: CASSILRNTGELFF
J: TRBJ2-7; V: TRBV7-9; size: .; D: .; DNA: TGTTCCAGCAGCCCAGGTCGGTCCGGGAGTACCTACGAGCAGTACTTC; CDR3: CSSSPGRSGSTYEQYF
J: TRBJ2-7; V: TRBV28; size: .; D: .; DNA: TGTGCCAGCAGTCAGTACGAGCAGTACTTC; CDR3: CASSQYEQYF
J: TRBJ2-7; V: TRBV28; size: .; D: .; DNA: TGTGCCAGCAGTCGACAGCTCGAGCAGTACTTC; CDR3: CASSRQLEQYF
J: TRBJ1-2; V: TRBV19; size: once; D: .; DNA: TGTGCCAGTAGTATAGAGTTAGGGGAAAACTATGGCTACACCTTC; CDR3: CASSIELGENYGYTF
J: TRBJ1-1; V: TRBV6-5; size: .; D: .; DNA: TGTGCCAGCAGGGGCCTAAAGAACACTGAAGCTTTCTTT; CDR3: CASRGLKNTEAFF
J: TRBJ2-7; V: TRBV28; size: .; D: TRBD2; DNA: TGTGCCAGCAGCCCGCCGGGACTAGCGGGAGAGGGTGGGTACGAGCAGTACTTC; CDR3: CASSPPGLAGEGGYEQYF
J: TRBJ2-1; V: TRBV28; size: .; D: TRBD2; DNA: TGTGCCAGCAGTTCACTAGCGGGAGCGTCCTACAATGAGCAGTTCTTC; CDR3: CASSSLAGASYNEQFF
J: TRBJ2-7; V: TRBV28; size: .; D: TRBD1; DNA: TGTGCCAGCAGTTCTAGGACAGGTAGATACGAGCAGTACTTC; CDR3: CASSSRTGRYEQYF
J: TRBJ1-2; V: TRBV2; size: .; D: .; DNA: TGTGCCAGCACTTTTGTCAGGGGCGCGGATGGCTACACCTTC; CDR3: CASTFVRGADGYTF
J: TRBJ1-3; V: TRBV7-8; size: .; D: TRBD1; DNA: TGTGCCAGCAGCTTAGCTGGGACAGGAGGAAACACCATATATTTT; CDR3: CASSLAGTGGNTIYF
J: TRBJ1-1; V: TRBV5-1; size: .; D: .; DNA: TGCGCCAGCAGCTTACAGGGTTGGAACACTGAAGCTTTCTTT; CDR3: CASSLQGWNTEAFF
J: TRBJ2-1; V: TRBV13; size: .; D: .; DNA: TGTGCCAGCAGCTTCCCAGACTACAATGAGCAGTTCTTC; CDR3: CASSFPDYNEQFF
J: TRBJ2-7; V: TRBV7-9; size: once; D: .; DNA: TGTGCCAGCAGCTTAGAAGTGTGGGGCCACGAGCAGTACTTC; CDR3: CASSLEVWGHEQYF
J: TRBJ1-1; V: TRBV4-2; size: .; D: .; DNA: TGTGCCAGCAGCCCTCCCCAGGGTTGGGACACTGAAGCTTTCTTT; CDR3: CASSPPQGWDTEAFF
J: TRBJ1-5; V: TRBV19; size: once; D: TRBD1; DNA: TGTGCCAGTAGTATTATAGGACAGGGAGACAATCAGCCCCAGCATTTT; CDR3: CASSIIGQGDNQPQHF
J: TRBJ2-7; V: TRBV7-9; size: once; D: TRBD2; DNA: TGTGCCAGCAGCTCTTCTAGCGGGAGCTTCTACGAGCAGTACTTC; CDR3: CASSSSSGSFYEQYF
J: TRBJ2-7; V: TRBV7-9; size: .; D: .; DNA: TGTGCCAGCAGCCCATGGACGGGAAATGACGAGCAGTACTTC; CDR3: CASSPWTGNDEQYF
J: TRBJ2-7; V: TRBV7-2; size: few; D: TRBD2; DNA: TGTGCCAGCAGCTTAGGGGGGACTAGCGCTGCCTACGAGCAGTACTTC; CDR3: CASSLGGTSAAYEQYF
J: TRBJ2-3; V: TRBV7-9; size: once; D: TRBD2; DNA: TGTGCCAGCAGCTTAAGCGGGAGCGGGGGCACAGATACGCAGTATTTT; CDR3: CASSLSGSGGTDTQYF
J: TRBJ2-5; V: TRBV4-1; size: few; D: TRBD2; DNA: TGCGCCAGCAGCGTAGGGCTAGCGGACCGAGAGACCCAGTACTTC; CDR3: CASSVGLADRETQYF
J: TRBJ2-3; V: TRBV11-2; size: few; D: TRBD2; DNA: TGTGCCAGCAGCTACCTAGCGGGTGGGGGTAGCACAGATACGCAGTATTTT; CDR3: CASSYLAGGGSTDTQYF
J: TRBJ2-3; V: TRBV7-3; size: .; D: TRBD2; DNA: TGTGCCAGCAGTTTTACTAGCGGCTCCTCCACAGATACGCAGTATTTT; CDR3: CASSFTSGSSTDTQYF
J: TRBJ2-7; V: TRBV4-1; size: .; D: .; DNA: TGCGCCAGCAGCCCAGGGGGGCGGGAAAGCTCCTACGAGCAGTACTTC; CDR3: CASSPGGRESSYEQYF
J: TRBJ1-5; V: TRBV6-1; size: .; D: .; DNA: TGTGCCAGCAGTGAAATGGGGGCTTCAAGTCAGCCCCAGCATTTT; CDR3: CASSEMGASSQPQHF
J: TRBJ1-4; V: TRBV13; size: .; D: .; DNA: TGTGCCAGCAGCACCCGAACGGGTTACAATGAAAAACTGTTTTTT; CDR3: CASSTRTGYNEKLFF
J: TRBJ2-1; V: TRBV4-2; size: .; D: TRBD1; DNA: TGTGCCAGCAGCCAAGGGGACAGGGTGGACAATGAGCAGTTCTTC; CDR3: CASSQGDRVDNEQFF
J: TRBJ1-4; V: TRBV5-1; size: few; D: .; DNA: TGCGCCAGCAGCTTCACTAGGGCAACTAATGAAAAACTGTTTTTT; CDR3: CASSFTRATNEKLFF
J: TRBJ1-5; V: TRBV28; size: few; D: .; DNA: TGTGCCAGCACTAGAATCGGGGTTTCCAATCAGCCCCAGCATTTT; CDR3: CASTRIGVSNQPQHF
J: TRBJ2-1; V: TRBV9; size: .; D: .; DNA: TGTGCCAGCAGCGTAGGTCAGAATGAGCAGTTCTTC; CDR3: CASSVGQNEQFF
J: TRBJ2-5; V: TRBV4-2; size: .; D: .; DNA: TGTGCCAGCAGCCGTTTAGAGGGTTCGGAGACCCAGTACTTC; CDR3: CASSRLEGSETQYF
J: TRBJ2-2; V: TRBV11-3; size: .; D: TRBD2; DNA: TGTGCCAGCAGCCCAGCAGGGGCTAGCGGGACCGGGGAGCTGTTTTTT; CDR3: CASSPAGASGTGELFF
J: TRBJ2-1; V: TRBV14; size: .; D: .; DNA: TGTGCCAGCAGCCAAGCGGAGGCCCGATACAATGAGCAGTTCTTC; CDR3: CASSQAEARYNEQFF
J: TRBJ2-7; V: TRBV6-1; size: .; D: TRBD2; DNA: TGTGCCAGCAGTGCCTTCCGGGACTATGCCTACGAGCAGTACTTC; CDR3: CASSAFRDYAYEQYF
J: TRBJ2-3; V: TRBV6-4; size: .; D: .; DNA: TGTGCCAGCAGTGACTCAGCCGGTGGGAGCGGGCACACAGATACGCAGTATTTT; CDR3: CASSDSAGGSGHTDTQYF
J: TRBJ1-1; V: TRBV11-3; size: few; D: .; DNA: TGTGCCAGCAGCCAGGAAGAGGAAGCTTTCTTT; CDR3: CASSQEEEAFF
J: TRBJ1-2; V: TRBV6-6; size: .; D: TRBD1; DNA: TGTGCCAGCAGTCCGCTGGGACAGGGGGGTTTTGGCTACACCTTC; CDR3: CASSPLGQGGFGYTF
J: TRBJ2-1; V: TRBV19; size: .; D: TRBD1; DNA: TGTGCCAGTAGTACCGGGACAGGGAGGTATGAGCAGTTCTTC; CDR3: CASSTGTGRYEQFF
J: TRBJ1-6; V: TRBV23-1; size: once; D: .; DNA: TGCGCCAGCAGTAGCCCGGGACACAACATCTATAATTCACCCCTCCACTTT; CDR3: CASSSPGHNIYNSPLHF
J: TRBJ1-5; V: TRBV7-8; size: .; D: .; DNA: TGTGCCAGCAGCTTATCCTACAATCAGCCCCAGCATTTT; CDR3: CASSLSYNQPQHF
J: TRBJ2-5; V: TRBV7-2; size: .; D: .; DNA: TGTGCCAGCAGCTTAGGGGCCGGATCGGGGGTGGAGACCCAGTACTTC; CDR3: CASSLGAGSGVETQYF
J: TRBJ1-5; V: TRBV6-6; size: few; D: TRBD1; DNA: TGTGCCAGCAGTTACCGTACAGGGGGAAGCAATCAGCCCCAGCATTTT; CDR3: CASSYRTGGSNQPQHF
J: TRBJ2-7; V: TRBV11-2; size: .; D: .; DNA: TGTGCCAGCAGCTTAGCAGGGCCAGAGCAGTACTTC; CDR3: CASSLAGPEQYF
J: TRBJ2-3; V: TRBV6-6; size: few; D: TRBD2; DNA: TGTGCCAGCAGTGGAACTAGCGGGAGGTTCACAGATACGCAGTATTTT; CDR3: CASSGTSGRFTDTQYF
J: TRBJ2-1; V: TRBV21-1; size: .; D: .; DNA: TGTGCCAGCAGCAAAGGGAGAGACGTCAGCTCCTACAATGAGCAGTTCTTC; CDR3: CASSKGRDVSSYNEQFF